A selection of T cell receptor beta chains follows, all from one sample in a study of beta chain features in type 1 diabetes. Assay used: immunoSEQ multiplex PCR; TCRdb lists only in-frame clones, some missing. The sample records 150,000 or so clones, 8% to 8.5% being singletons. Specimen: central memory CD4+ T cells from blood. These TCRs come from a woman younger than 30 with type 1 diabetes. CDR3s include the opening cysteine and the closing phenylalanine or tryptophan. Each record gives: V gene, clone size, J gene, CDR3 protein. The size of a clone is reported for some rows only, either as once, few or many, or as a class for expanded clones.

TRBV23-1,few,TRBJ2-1,CASSQRTGTYNEQFF
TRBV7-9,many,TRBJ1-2,CASSSGQRYGYTF
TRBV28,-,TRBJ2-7,CASLQPGQGYEQYF
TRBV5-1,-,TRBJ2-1,CASSFDTGREQFF
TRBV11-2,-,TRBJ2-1,CASSLRVNNEQFF
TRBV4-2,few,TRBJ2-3,CASSQEGGRATDTQYF
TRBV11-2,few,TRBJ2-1,CASRSPGLARNEQFF
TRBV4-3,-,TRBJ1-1,CASSQGGGLVWNTEAFF
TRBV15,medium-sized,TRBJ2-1,CATKTGARGDEQFF
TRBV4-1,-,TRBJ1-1,CASSRDGGGGTEAFF
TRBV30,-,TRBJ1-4,CAWGTGGNEKLFF
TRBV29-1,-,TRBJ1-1,CSVRGPFRHMNTEAFF
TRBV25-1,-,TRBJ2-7,CASRGQFYEQYF
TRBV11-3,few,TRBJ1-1,CASSLTGIEAFF
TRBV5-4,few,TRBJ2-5,CASTPGQAVRVGETQYF
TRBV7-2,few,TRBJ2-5,CASTPGGLQETQYF
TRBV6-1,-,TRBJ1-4,CASSTGGGLSEKLFF
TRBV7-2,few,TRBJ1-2,CASSFASGEGDPGYTF
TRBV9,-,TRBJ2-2,CASSAWTSGGDTGELFF
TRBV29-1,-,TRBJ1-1,CSVEQGAGTEAFF
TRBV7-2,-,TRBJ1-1,CASSYRVAEAFF
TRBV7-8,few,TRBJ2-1,CASSLGASGNNEQFF
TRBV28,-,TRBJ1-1,CASIPRQGLEFF
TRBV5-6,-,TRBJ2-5,CASSPLAGGGETQYF
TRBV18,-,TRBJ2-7,CASSLEQGWREQYF
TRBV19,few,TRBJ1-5,CASKDRGNQPQHF
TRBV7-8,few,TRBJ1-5,CASSSQGQGSNQPQHF
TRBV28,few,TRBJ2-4,CASSTGQGDIQYF
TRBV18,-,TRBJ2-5,CASSPTGGSETQYF
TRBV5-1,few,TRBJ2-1,CASSLTGEPYNEQFF
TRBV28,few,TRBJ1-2,CASREDRIYGYTF